Presented here are 11 T cell receptor beta chains from one specimen sequenced in a study of blood T cells in healthy people across ages. A sample-barcoded 5' primer and a J-beta primer mix were used in a second PCR of about 7 to 11 cycles. TCRdb reprocessed the 5' RACE reads with MiXCR, giving one entry per CDR3 protein. This sample yields more than 1,000,000 distinct CDR3 sequences, of which under 30% are seen a single time; 0.65% to 0.95% belongs to the top ten. The same specimen was also included in a second study, on T cells of mothers and their children.

Source material: blood. The origin of the receptors is a girl aged 2 to 10 in good health.

This clonotype was observed at least ten times. The CDR3 region is CASGPGLRETQYF. The CDR3 nucleotides read TGTGCCAGCGGCCCGGGACTAAGAGAGACCCAGTACTTC. This rearrangement joins TRBV5-5 to TRBJ2-5, with 7 bases fitting TRBD2. The CDR3 spans 13 residues. V lost 7 bases to trimming and J lost 4 bases; unmatched junction nucleotides: 7. Germline V lookup: CDR1 SGHKS, CDR2 YYEKEE (reference sequence).

The chain couples TRBV12-3 or TRBV12-4 to TRBJ2-1, with D perhaps assigned TRBD1 or TRBD2 (5 bases each). The DNA end is a closer match to TRBJ2-7, so the J assignment may be wrong. CDR3 size: 15 residues. In DNA form, the CDR3 reads TGTGCCAGCAGTTTCGGGACGGGGCCTTTCTACGAGCAGTACTTC. This sequence encodes CASSFGTGPFYEQYF.

The sample holds a few counts of this clonotype. CDR3 sequence (DNA): TGCAGCGCTTGGGTGTCCTCCTACAATGAGCAGTTCTTC. Translating gives CSAWVSSYNEQFF. The chain combines TRBV29-1 with TRBJ2-1; D gene ambiguous. Germline V gives CDR1 SQVTM, CDR2 ANQGSEA. Deletions cut 7 bases from V and 0 bases from J, with 10 bases between. The CDR3 totals 13 residues.

V gene TRBV28 combines with J gene TRBJ1-4; D is uncertain. This CDR3 is 14 amino acids long. The V and J ends lost 2 bases and 7 bases respectively, with 11 bases between them. Germline V gene sequence: CDR1 MDHEN, CDR2 SYDVKM. The CDR3 nucleotides are TGTGCCAGCAGTTTAGAAGGGAGGAGTGAAAAACTGTTTTTT. Translated, it gives CASSLEGRSEKLFF. Supplemented by reference TRBV28 and TRBJ1-4, the full variable domain reads DVKVTQSSRYLVKRTGEKVFLECVQDMDHENMFWYRQDPGLGLRLIYFSYDVKMKEKGDIPEGYSVSREKKERFSLILESASTNQTSMYLCASSLEGRSEKLFFGSGTQLSVL.

This clonotype was observed a few times. The rearrangement joins TRBV29-1 to TRBJ2-5, with D tentatively TRBD2 (6 bases). The CDR3 has 10 amino acids. V gave up 8 bases and J gave up 7 bases, with 11 bases separating them. The germline CDR1 and CDR2 sequences are SQVTM and ANQGSEA. CDR3 sequence: CSSLEGTQYF. The CDR3 DNA reads as TGCAGCTCATTGGAGGGGACCCAGTACTTC.

The CDR3 DNA reads TGTGCCACCAGCAGAGTCCAGGGAAGCTACAATGAGCAGTTCTTC. Translating gives CATSRVQGSYNEQFF. This sequence joins TRBV15 and TRBJ2-1; weak D call: TRBD1 (5 bases). The CDR3 has 15 amino acids. Germline assignment: CDR1 LNHNV and CDR2 YYDKDF (reference sequence). V lost 1 base and J 3 bases, leaving 10 bases between the germline ends. Combining the CDR3 with reference TRBV15 and TRBJ2-1 gives the whole variable domain DAMVIQNPRYQVTQFGKPVTLSCSQTLNHNVMYWYQQKSSQAPKLLFHYYDKDFNNEADTPDNFQSRRPNTSFCFLDIRSPGLGDTAMYLCATSRVQGSYNEQFFGPGTRLTVL.

A remark on this clonotype: One junction end disagrees with the germline gene, perhaps due to a read error. V is TRBV24-1 and J is TRBJ2-1, with D possibly being TRBD2 (5 bases). CDR3 length: 16 amino acids. Germline-derived CDR1 and CDR2 are KGHDR and SFDVKD. The CDR3 nucleotides are TGTGCCACCAGTGACCCCAACTACGGGGAAGTAGATGAGCAGTTATTC. Translated, it gives CATSDPNYGEVDEQLF.

The chain couples TRBV4-2 to TRBJ2-3; no firm D call. The length of the CDR3 is 15 residues. The germline CDR1 and CDR2 sequences are LGHNA and YNFKEQ. Trimming took 1 base from V and 0 from J, leaving 8 bases between them. CDR3 DNA: TGTGCCAGCAGCCAAGGAGACGGAAGCACAGATACGCAGTATTTT. It yields the protein CASSQGDGSTDTQYF.

In its sample, this clonotype was seen a few times. The chain couples TRBV25-1 to TRBJ2-1, with TRBD1 identical over 8 bases. CDR3 size: 13 residues. Germline lookup yields CDR1 MGHDK and CDR2 SYGVNS. J gave up 5 bases and V 4 bases, and 1 base lay outside the gene matches. DNA of the CDR3: TGTGCCAGCAGTGGACAGGGGAACAATGAGCAGTTCTTC. Residues: CASSGQGNNEQFF. Filled out from reference TRBV25-1 and TRBJ2-1, the complete variable domain reads EADIYQTPRYLVIGTGKKITLECSQTMGHDKMYWYQQDPGMELHLIHYSYGVNSTEKGDLSSESTVSRIRTEHFPLTLESARPSHTSQYLCASSGQGNNEQFFGPGTRLTVL.

This chain joins TRBV7-9 and TRBJ2-3; TRBD2 matches at 12 bases. Germline CDR1 reads SEHNR; CDR2 reads FQNEAQ (reference sequence). V shed 8 bases, J shed 6 bases, and the junction held 12 bases outside the gene matches. The CDR3 sequence is 16 residues long. The CDR3 here is CASVSPSGREMDTQYF. The CDR3 DNA reads as TGTGCCAGCGTCTCTCCTAGCGGGAGGGAGATGGATACGCAGTATTTT.

This chain connects TRBV29-1 to TRBJ2-5, with D unclear. CDR1 is SQVTM, CDR2 ANQGSEA, per germline. The CDR3 is 16 residues long. V gave up 4 bases and J gave up 3 bases, with 21 bases separating them. The CDR3 loop reads CSVVAPSRGAEETQYF. CDR3 bases: TGCAGCGTTGTAGCTCCCTCCCGAGGCGCTGAAGAGACCCAGTACTTC.